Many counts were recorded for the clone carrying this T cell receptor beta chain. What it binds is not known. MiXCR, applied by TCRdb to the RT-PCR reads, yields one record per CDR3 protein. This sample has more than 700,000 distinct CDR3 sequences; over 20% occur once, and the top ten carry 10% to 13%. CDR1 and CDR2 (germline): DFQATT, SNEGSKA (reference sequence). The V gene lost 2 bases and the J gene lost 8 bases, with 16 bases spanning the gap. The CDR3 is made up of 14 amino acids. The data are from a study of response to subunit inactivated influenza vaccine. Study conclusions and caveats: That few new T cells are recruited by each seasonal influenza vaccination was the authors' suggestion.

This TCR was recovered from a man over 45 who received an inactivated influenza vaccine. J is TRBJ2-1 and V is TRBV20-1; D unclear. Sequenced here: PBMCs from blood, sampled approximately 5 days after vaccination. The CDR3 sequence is CSARRGHGRDEQFF. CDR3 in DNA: TGCAGTGCTAGAAGAGGCCACGGTCGGGATGAGCAGTTCTTC.